Shown below are 9 T cell receptor beta chains from a single sample sequenced in a study of blood T cell repertoires in COVID-19. The table came from immunoSEQ multiplex PCR; TCRdb's copy has only in-frame clones and leaves some out. The sample carries approximately 340,000 clones, around 80% recorded once. What was sequenced was peripheral blood. The origin of the receptors is a man younger than 45 with active or convalescent COVID-19.

V gene TRBV5-1 combines with J gene TRBJ2-7; D remains unclear. The germline gives CDR1 SGHRS, CDR2 YFSETQ. The CDR3 is 13 residues long. V lost 0 bases to trimming and J lost 1 base, with 5 bases between them. The CDR3 sequence: CASSLARSYEQYF. CDR3 nucleotide sequence: TGCGCCAGCAGCTTGGCCCGGTCCTACGAGCAGTACTTC. The entire variable domain, with the rest obtained from reference TRBV5-1 and TRBJ2-7, is as follows: KAGVTQTPRYLIKTRGQQVTLSCSPISGHRSVSWYQQTPGQGLQFLFEYFSETQRNKGNFPGRFSGRQFSNSRSEMNVSTLELGDSALYLCASSLARSYEQYFGPGTRLTVT.

This chain joins TRBV19 and TRBJ2-1; no reliable D call. There are 16 residues in the CDR3. V lost 4 bases and J 7 bases, leaving 20 bases between the germline ends. CDR1 is LNHDA, CDR2 SQIVND, per germline (reference sequence). The CDR3 loop is CASSTSLQSPANEQFF. CDR3 sequence (DNA): TGTGCCAGTAGTACCTCGTTACAGAGCCCCGCTAATGAGCAGTTCTTC.

The rearrangement joins TRBV5-4 to TRBJ2-7; 9 nucleotides match TRBD1. The germline CDR1 and CDR2 sequences are SGHNT and YYREEE (reference sequence). The CDR3 is 15 residues long. V was pared by 4 bases and J by 5 bases, with 10 bases of the junction left unmatched. For the CDR3, the DNA is TGTGCCAGCAGCCGGGGCTCGGGACAGGGAAACGAGCAGTACTTC. Amino acids: CASSRGSGQGNEQYF.

This clone was seen more than once but under ten times. This chain connects TRBV3-1 (or the pseudogene TRBV3-2) to TRBJ1-1, with D unclear. The CDR3 spans 13 residues. The V end lost 6 bases, the J end lost 4 bases, and 12 bases lay between the germline ends. Germline lookup yields CDR1 LGHDT and CDR2 YNNKEL (reference sequence). The CDR3 loop reads CASSSLGGTEAFF. The CDR3 region has the DNA TGTGCCAGCAGTTCCCTCGGTGGCACTGAAGCTTTCTTT.

As concerns this clone: Within the sample, other DNA sequences also encode this same CDR3. This chain connects TRBV5-1 to TRBJ2-2; 9 nucleotides agree with TRBD1. The V and J ends lost 4 bases and 5 bases, in that order; junction bases with no gene match: 6. This CDR3 contains 15 residues. Germline V gene data show CDR1 as SGHRS and CDR2 as YFSETQ. CDR3 region: CASSKGQGRTGELFF. The CDR3 DNA is TGCGCCAGCAGCAAGGGACAGGGAAGGACCGGGGAGCTGTTTTTT. The variable domain in full, with the rest retrieved from reference TRBV5-1 and TRBJ2-2, is KAGVTQTPRYLIKTRGQQVTLSCSPISGHRSVSWYQQTPGQGLQFLFEYFSETQRNKGNFPGRFSGRQFSNSRSEMNVSTLELGDSALYLCASSKGQGRTGELFFGEGSRLTVL.

The chain is built from TRBV11-2 and TRBJ2-3, with D hard to call. Germline loops: CDR1 SGHAT, CDR2 FQNNGV. Trimming stripped 5 bases from V and 8 bases from J, with 14 bases between. The CDR3 loop spans 13 amino acids. This CDR3 reads CASSPPSPGTQYF. In DNA, the CDR3 is TGTGCCAGCAGCCCCCCCTCGCCGGGTACGCAGTATTTT. The whole variable domain, filled in from reference TRBV11-2 and TRBJ2-3, reads EAGVAQSPRYKIIEKRQSVAFWCNPISGHATLYWYQQILGQGPKLLIQFQNNGVVDDSQLPKDRFSAERLKGVDSTLKIQPAKLEDSAVYLCASSPPSPGTQYFGPGTRLTVL.

This chain uses TRBV29-1 with TRBJ2-1; D possibly corresponds to TRBD2 (5 bases). Per the germline V gene, CDR1 is SQVTM and CDR2 is ANQGSEA. Trimming removed 6 bases at V and 2 bases at J, with 17 bases between. The CDR3 runs 15 residues. This CDR3 reads CSVLSGSGPYNEQFF. The CDR3 region has the DNA TGCAGCGTGCTCTCGGGGAGCGGACCCTACAATGAGCAGTTCTTC.

J is TRBJ2-7 and V is TRBV28, with unresolved D. This CDR3 is built from 13 residues. Germline V CDR1 and CDR2: MDHEN, SYDVKM. The ends were cut back, 4 bases at V and 2 bases at J, with 9 bases in the middle. CDR3 in DNA: TGTGCCAGCAGTTGGAGCTTCGCCTACGAGCAGTACTTC. Translating it yields CASSWSFAYEQYF.

The gene calls are TRBV18 and TRBJ2-1; a possible D gene is TRBD1 (5 bases). Germline V lookup: CDR1 KGHSH, CDR2 LQKENI. This CDR3 region has 15 residues. Trimming left V 0 bases short and J 9 bases short, with 15 bases between. CDR3 residues: CASSPPTPRGVEQFF. The CDR3 DNA is TGTGCCAGCTCACCACCAACTCCTAGGGGTGTTGAGCAGTTCTTC.